Listed below are T cell receptor beta chains from one sample, sequenced in a study of shared clonotypes between healthy human individuals. Clones were read by immunoSEQ multiplex PCR, and TCRdb kept only the in-frame ones, dropping some. The data hold some 2,500,000 clones, with roughly 93% observed a single time. Sequencing was carried out using naive CD4+ T cells from PBMCs. Receptors were obtained from a man in his late teens or twenties in good health. Some clones in this sample may be carry-over from other donors' samples. Each CDR3 is given with its conserved first and last residue. D genes are given only for firm matches. Size is omitted from some rows. Given values are once, few, many or a class for expanded clones.

d_call,clone_size,v_call,j_call,cdr3_aa,cdr3_nt
TRBD2,-,TRBV5-1,TRBJ2-3,CASSLVPQSGGSTDTQYF,TGCGCCAGCAGCTTGGTTCCCCAGAGCGGGGGTAGCACAGATACGCAGTATTTT
-,-,TRBV6-1,TRBJ2-6,CACSKGISGANVLTF,TGTGCCTGCTCGAAGGGAATCTCTGGGGCCAACGTCCTGACTTTC
-,-,TRBV12-5,TRBJ2-1,CASGLVLVSASYNEQFF,TGTGCTAGTGGTTTGGTACTGGTCAGTGCCTCCTACAATGAGCAGTTCTTC
-,-,TRBV6-5,TRBJ2-7,CASSYSGPSYEQYF,TGTGCCAGCAGTTACTCGGGGCCGTCCTACGAGCAGTACTTC
TRBD2,-,TRBV5-1,TRBJ2-7,CASSLALAGARSYEQYF,TGCGCCAGCAGCTTGGCGCTAGCGGGTGCCAGATCCTACGAGCAGTACTTC
-,-,TRBV6-5,TRBJ2-3,CASSYQEGASQYF,TGTGCCAGCAGTTACCAAGAGGGCGCATCGCAGTATTTT
TRBD2,-,TRBV4-1,TRBJ2-2,CASSQRRWEGPVNELFF,TGCGCCAGCAGCCAGAGACGGTGGGAGGGCCCTGTTAACGAGCTGTTTTTT
-,few,TRBV20-1,TRBJ1-2,CSARLENYTF,TGCAGTGCTAGACTGGAAAACTACACCTTC
-,-,TRBV5-1,TRBJ2-1,CASSLEGIREQFF,TGCGCCAGCAGCTTGGAAGGCATTCGAGAGCAGTTCTTC
TRBD2,-,TRBV7-8,TRBJ2-7,CASSFRGGESAYEQYF,TGTGCCAGCAGCTTCCGGGGAGGGGAATCCGCCTACGAGCAGTACTTC
-,-,TRBV18,TRBJ1-1,CASSPSGDVTSVVAEAFF,TGTGCCAGCTCACCTTCCGGGGACGTCACTTCAGTGGTTGCTGAAGCTTTCTTT
-,-,TRBV5-1,TRBJ1-1,CASSLIGNQNTEAFF,TGCGCCAGCAGCTTGATCGGCAACCAGAACACTGAAGCTTTCTTT
TRBD1,-,TRBV10-1,TRBJ2-7,CASSDTRQGGYEQYF,TGCGCCAGCAGTGATACCCGACAGGGGGGCTACGAGCAGTACTTC
TRBD1,-,TRBV25-1,TRBJ2-6,CASSATGGAGANVLTF,TGTGCCAGCAGTGCCACAGGGGGCGCTGGGGCCAACGTCCTGACTTTC
-,-,TRBV9,TRBJ1-6,CASSQAGGHSPLHF,TGTGCCAGCAGCCAAGCGGGAGGGCATTCACCCCTCCACTTT
-,-,TRBV6-1,TRBJ1-1,CASITRGGYTEAFF,TGTGCCAGCATCACCCGGGGCGGATACACTGAAGCTTTCTTT
-,-,TRBV28,TRBJ1-2,CASSLYRFYGYTF,TGTGCCAGCAGTTTATACAGGTTCTATGGCTACACCTTC
-,-,TRBV10-3,TRBJ1-1,CAISETSTDTEAFF,TGTGCCATCAGTGAGACATCGACCGACACTGAAGCTTTCTTT
TRBD1,once,TRBV6-5,TRBJ1-2,CASSRTGDYGYTF,TGTGCCAGCAGTCGGACAGGGGACTATGGCTACACCTTC
-,-,TRBV19,TRBJ2-7,CASSRALFPKSHYEQYF,TGTGCCAGTAGTAGGGCCTTGTTTCCAAAGTCACATTACGAGCAGTACTTC
-,-,TRBV7-3,TRBJ2-7,CASSSSDARQYF,TGTGCCAGCAGCTCCTCTGATGCGCGGCAGTACTTC
-,-,TRBV5-1,TRBJ2-7,CASSLEGVHSYEQYF,TGCGCCAGCAGCTTGGAGGGAGTCCACTCCTACGAGCAGTACTTC
-,-,TRBV20-1,TRBJ2-1,CSAKGDEQFF,TGCAGTGCTAAAGGAGATGAGCAGTTCTTC
-,-,TRBV28,TRBJ1-5,CASKQGGQPQHF,TGTGCCAGCAAGCAGGGTGGCCAGCCCCAGCATTTT
TRBD2,-,TRBV29-1,TRBJ2-3,CSVVPSGRDTQYF,TGCAGCGTTGTACCTAGCGGGAGAGATACGCAGTATTTT
TRBD1,-,TRBV7-3,TRBJ2-1,CASRRDRGSNEQFF,TGTGCCAGCCGACGGGACAGGGGATCAAATGAGCAGTTCTTC
-,-,TRBV28,TRBJ2-5,CASSLGSGVGGSETQYF,TGTGCCAGCAGTTTGGGTTCAGGGGTCGGCGGATCCGAGACCCAGTACTTC
TRBD1,-,TRBV6-1,TRBJ1-4,CASIRQGAPNEKLFF,TGTGCCAGCATTCGCCAGGGGGCCCCTAATGAAAAACTGTTTTTT
-,-,TRBV7-9,TRBJ2-5,CASSLRASETQYF,TGTGCCAGCAGCTTAAGGGCTTCGGAGACCCAGTACTTC
-,-,TRBV6-5,TRBJ1-5,CASRKDPFSNQPQHF,TGTGCCAGCAGGAAAGATCCTTTTAGCAATCAGCCCCAGCATTTT
-,-,TRBV5-6,TRBJ1-2,CASSPGTGDGYTF,TGTGCCAGCAGCCCCGGGACCGGGGATGGCTACACCTTC
-,-,TRBV7-8,TRBJ1-2,CASSLRSYGYTF,TGTGCCAGCAGCTTAAGGTCCTATGGCTACACCTTC
-,-,TRBV5-6,TRBJ2-3,CASSGPGYLADTQYF,TGTGCCAGCAGCGGACCAGGGTATTTGGCAGATACGCAGTATTTT
-,-,TRBV11-2,TRBJ1-3,CASSLAGNTIYF,TGTGCCAGCAGCTTAGCTGGAAACACCATATATTTT
TRBD1,-,TRBV18,TRBJ2-5,CASSPRTGEETQYF,TGTGCCAGCTCACCACGGACAGGAGAAGAGACCCAGTACTTC
TRBD2,once,TRBV5-1,TRBJ2-4,CASSLAGRGTSVLF,TGCGCCAGCAGCTTGGCGGGCCGGGGGACTAGCGTACTATTC
-,-,TRBV11-1,TRBJ2-7,CASSYFGGGGRIGEQYF,TGTGCCAGCAGCTACTTTGGGGGAGGGGGCCGGATCGGCGAGCAGTACTTC
-,-,TRBV6-4,TRBJ1-1,CASSDRIWDTEAFF,TGTGCCAGCAGTGATAGGATTTGGGACACTGAAGCTTTCTTT
TRBD1,-,TRBV7-9,TRBJ1-2,CASSSTGGGGYTF,TGTGCCAGCAGCTCAACAGGGGGCGGTGGCTACACCTTC
TRBD1,-,TRBV15,TRBJ1-3,CATSRGGQGSGNTIYF,TGTGCCACCAGCAGAGGGGGACAGGGCTCTGGAAACACCATATATTTT
-,-,TRBV23-1,TRBJ2-5,CASSPRRGRVVSETQYF,TGCGCCAGCAGTCCCCGAAGGGGGAGGGTCGTTTCGGAGACCCAGTACTTC
-,-,TRBV20-1,TRBJ1-1,CSARGSEAFF,TGCAGTGCTAGGGGGTCTGAAGCTTTCTTT
-,-,TRBV7-3,TRBJ2-3,CASSPPGDDTQYF,TGTGCCAGCAGCCCCCCGGGGGATGATACGCAGTATTTT
TRBD1,-,TRBV28,TRBJ1-1,CASSSGTAFMNTEAFF,TGTGCCAGCAGTTCAGGGACAGCCTTCATGAACACTGAAGCTTTCTTT
-,-,TRBV2,TRBJ2-3,CASSYDSGDTQYF,TGTGCCAGCAGTTATGACTCGGGGGATACGCAGTATTTT
-,-,TRBV7-3,TRBJ2-1,CASSLLGGKYNEQFF,TGTGCCAGCAGCCTCCTGGGGGGCAAATACAATGAGCAGTTCTTC
-,-,TRBV4-3,TRBJ2-3,CASSQAAASTDTQYF,TGCGCCAGCAGCCAAGCCGCTGCTAGCACAGATACGCAGTATTTT
-,-,TRBV5-4,TRBJ2-7,CASSSPGATSYEQYF,TGTGCCAGCAGCTCCCCCGGGGCTACCAGCTACGAGCAGTACTTC
-,-,TRBV18,TRBJ1-1,CASSPRIGDGNTEAFF,TGTGCCAGCTCACCCCGCATAGGGGACGGGAACACTGAAGCTTTCTTT
TRBD2,once,TRBV5-4,TRBJ2-1,CASSLGTSGTSSYNEQFF,TGTGCCAGCAGCCTGGGGACTAGCGGGACTAGCTCCTACAATGAGCAGTTCTTC
-,-,TRBV7-2,TRBJ2-1,CASSLQDPYNEQFF,TGTGCCAGCAGCTTACAGGACCCCTACAATGAGCAGTTCTTC
-,-,TRBV5-1,TRBJ2-7,CASSGGTAYPYEQYF,TGCGCCAGCAGCGGCGGGACAGCTTACCCCTACGAGCAGTACTTC
-,-,TRBV2,TRBJ1-5,CASSDGGSYQPQHF,TGTGCCAGCAGTGATGGGGGGTCGTATCAGCCCCAGCATTTT
TRBD1,-,TRBV9,TRBJ2-5,CASSPNTGAQETQYF,TGTGCCAGCAGCCCAAACACAGGGGCACAAGAGACCCAGTACTTC
-,-,TRBV27,TRBJ1-1,CASRTPWNTEAFF,TGTGCCAGCAGAACACCTTGGAACACTGAAGCTTTCTTT
-,-,TRBV28,TRBJ2-1,CASSLRDTCFF,TGTGCCAGCAGTTTGCGGGACACTTGTTTCTTC
-,-,TRBV7-8,TRBJ1-3,CATSHAGSGNTIYF,TGTGCCACCAGTCATGCGGGGTCCGGAAACACCATATATTTT
-,-,TRBV20-1,TRBJ2-5,CSARRQETQYF,TGCAGTGCTAGGCGGCAAGAGACCCAGTACTTC